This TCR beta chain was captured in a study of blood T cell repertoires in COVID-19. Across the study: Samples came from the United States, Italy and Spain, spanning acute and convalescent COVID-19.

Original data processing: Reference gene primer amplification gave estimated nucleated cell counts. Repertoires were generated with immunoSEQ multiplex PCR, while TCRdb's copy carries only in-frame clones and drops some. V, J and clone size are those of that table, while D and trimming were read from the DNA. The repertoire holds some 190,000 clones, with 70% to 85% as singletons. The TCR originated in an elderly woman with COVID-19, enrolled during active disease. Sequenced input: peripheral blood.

The DNA for the CDR3 is TGTGCCAGCAGCGTGAAACATACTACTAACTATGGCTACACCTTC. Protein product: CASSVKHTTNYGYTF. V gene TRBV9 combines with J gene TRBJ1-2, with unresolved D. The germline gives CDR1 SGDLS, CDR2 YYNGEE. The V gene lost 2 bases and the J gene lost 0 bases, with 11 bases spanning the gap. There are 15 residues in the CDR3.